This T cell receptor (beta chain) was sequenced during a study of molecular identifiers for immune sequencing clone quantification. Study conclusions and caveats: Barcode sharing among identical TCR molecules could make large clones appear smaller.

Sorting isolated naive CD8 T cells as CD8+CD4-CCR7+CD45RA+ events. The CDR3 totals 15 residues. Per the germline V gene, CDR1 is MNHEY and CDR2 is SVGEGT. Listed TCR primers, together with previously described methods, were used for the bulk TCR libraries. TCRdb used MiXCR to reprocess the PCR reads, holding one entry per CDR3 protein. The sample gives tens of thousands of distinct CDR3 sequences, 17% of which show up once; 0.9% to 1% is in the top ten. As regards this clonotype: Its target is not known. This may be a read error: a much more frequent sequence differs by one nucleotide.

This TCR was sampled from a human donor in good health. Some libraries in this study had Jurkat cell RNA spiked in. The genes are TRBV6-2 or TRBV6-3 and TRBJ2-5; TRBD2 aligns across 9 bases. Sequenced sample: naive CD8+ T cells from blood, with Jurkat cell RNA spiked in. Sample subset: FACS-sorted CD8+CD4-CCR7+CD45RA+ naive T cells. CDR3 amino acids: CASSWTSDYQVTQYF. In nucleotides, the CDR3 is TGTGCCAGCAGTTGGACTAGCGACTACCAAGTGACCCAGTACTTC.